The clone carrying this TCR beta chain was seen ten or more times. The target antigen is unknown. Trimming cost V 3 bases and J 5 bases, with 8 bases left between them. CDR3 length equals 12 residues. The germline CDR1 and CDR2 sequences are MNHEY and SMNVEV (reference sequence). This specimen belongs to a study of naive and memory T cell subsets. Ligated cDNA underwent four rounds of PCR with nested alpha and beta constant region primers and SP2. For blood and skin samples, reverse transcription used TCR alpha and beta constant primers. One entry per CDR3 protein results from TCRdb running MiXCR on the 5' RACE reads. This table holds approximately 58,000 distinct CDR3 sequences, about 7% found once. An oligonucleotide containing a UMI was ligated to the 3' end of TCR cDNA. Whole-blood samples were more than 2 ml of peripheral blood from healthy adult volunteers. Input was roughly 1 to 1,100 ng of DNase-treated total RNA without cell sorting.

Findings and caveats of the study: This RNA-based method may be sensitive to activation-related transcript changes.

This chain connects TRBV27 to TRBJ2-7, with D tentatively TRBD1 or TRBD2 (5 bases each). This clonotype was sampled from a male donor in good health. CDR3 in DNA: TGTGCCAGCAGTTTGCCGGGGCACGAGCAGTACTTC. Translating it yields CASSLPGHEQYF.